Below, one TCR beta chain is given with its context. It lacks a known antigen. The record has no base qualities; no much larger clone is one base away. V lost 1 base and J lost 6 bases; the stretch between them is 9 bases long. Measured from the cysteine to the phenylalanine, the CDR3 is 14 residues long. Only the CDR3 part of the read is kept: 42 bases, read in frame from the first base. Per the germline V gene, KGHSH is the CDR1 and LQKENI is the CDR2. Another Seattle source contributed samples from volunteer blood donors who had recovered from COVID-19. The collaborating institutions used their own protocols to collect whole blood in K2EDTA tubes. For TCRbeta analysis, collaborator samples were shipped as frozen whole blood, as isolated PBMCs, or as DNA extracted from either sample type. This entry belongs to a study of blood T cell repertoires in COVID-19 (dated by TCRdb to 2018 to 2021). About the study as a whole: Samples covering the acute and convalescent phases of COVID-19 were provided by collaborators in the United States, Italy and Spain. The prospective study material was composed of cDNA or gDNA derived from T cells, B-cell-depleted T cells, or PBMCs. Subjects who had been exposed to COVID-19, were actively infected with it, or had recovered from it provided the deeply sampled blood TCRbeta repertoires that made up the dataset. A freely available public database, intended as a resource for researchers studying the immune response to SARS-CoV-2, is where the repertoires were released. Samples came from the ongoing ImmuneRACE study (first 160 participants) plus 1,254 subjects from 6 global collaborators. The sample metadata nearly always contained a de-identified subject ID, COVID-19 status, age in years and sex. Where available, HLA class I and class II types were obtained from metadata supplied by the sample provider rather than from assay-based typing. Paper-wide results and their limitations: The quantity of clinical and demographic metadata differed by source and by participant and was supplied without curation.

The immunoSEQ Assay, a bias-controlled multiplex PCR, was used to amplify TCRbeta CDR3 regions from genomic DNA. In the source study's methods: Nucleated cell counts per sample were estimated from amplification of reference gene primers within the assay. To quantify the absolute abundance of each unique TCRbeta CDR3 rearrangement, sequence reads were collapsed and filtered. For each sample, productive Simpson clonality was calculated as the square root of Simpson's diversity index across productive rearrangements. What TCRdb holds here is the immuneACCESS table cut down to in-frame rearrangements. Part of the clones is not present; checked against another copy, under half of the missing clones reflect an unresolved V gene, and the others are unexplained. V, J and clone size are taken as reported in that table, and D and trimming were inferred from the DNA itself. For this sample there are under 350,000 clones; 83% appear just once. The ten biggest clones cover 8.5% to 9.5% of the sample.

The sequence links TRBV18 to TRBJ1-4; the D region possibly corresponds to TRBD1 (5 bases align). The sequence was collected from a woman between 45 and 65 years old who had recovered from COVID-19. The sequencing sample was made of peripheral blood. CDR3 protein: CASSPRTGDEKLFF. At the DNA level, the sequence is TGTGCCAGCTCACCACGGACGGGGGATGAAAAACTGTTTTTT.